The present T cell receptor (beta chain) was sequenced within a study of T cells after yellow fever vaccination. Via MiXCR, TCRdb re-called the 5' RACE reads, giving one row per CDR3 protein. This table has 620,000 or so distinct CDR3 sequences, around an eighth appearing once. The material sequenced was PBMCs, taken on the day of the yellow fever booster vaccination. This TCR was recovered from a young man who received the YFV17D yellow fever vaccine.

CDR3 sequence: CSVWTGTGNTIYF. DNA for the CDR3: TGCAGCGTTTGGACAGGGACTGGAAACACCATATATTTT. The chain combines TRBV29-1 with TRBJ1-3, with 8 bases aligning to TRBD1. CDR3 size: 13 residues. CDR1 SQVTM and CDR2 ANQGSEA come from the germline V gene. The V and J ends lost 5 bases and 2 bases, in that order; junction bases with no gene match: 2. Based on the CDR3 plus reference TRBV29-1 and TRBJ1-3, the full variable domain is SAVISQKPSRDICQRGTSLTIQCQVDSQVTMMFWYRQQPGQSLTLIATANQGSEATYESGFVIDKFPISRPNLTFSTLTVSNMSPEDSSIYLCSVWTGTGNTIYFGEGSWLTVV.